This paragraph covers one T cell receptor (beta chain) sequence. The sample comes from a study of control samples from healthy donors and cancer patients. Data came from immunoSEQ multiplex PCR; TCRdb stores just in-frame clones and leaves some out. The data hold more than 75,000 clones, with approximately 84% observed a single time. V was pared by 6 bases and J by 5 bases, with 17 bases between. The V gene's germline CDR1 is WSHSY and CDR2 SAAADI. The CDR3 consists of 14 residues. The chain links TRBV10-2 to TRBJ2-7; weak D call: TRBD2 (6 bases). This TCR came from a man in his 70s with lung cancer. Input material: PBMCs. The CDR3 sequence: CASRGVRREDEQYF. CDR3 nucleotides: TGCGCCAGCAGAGGAGTTAGGAGGGAGGACGAGCAGTACTTC.